These 10 T cell receptor beta chains came from one sample sequenced in a study of T-cell memory formation after mild COVID-19. MiXCR, run by TCRdb on the 5' RACE reads, gives a single entry per CDR3 protein. The sample has hundreds of thousands of distinct CDR3 sequences; under 30% are singletons. Sequences were obtained from PBMCs or a T cell subset sorted from them (not recorded which). Receptors were obtained from an adult woman who had mild COVID-19 (a few samples of this study predate the infection). Cell type and time point are not known.

This clonotype appeared once. The chain joins TRBV20-1 to TRBJ2-3; the D is unclear. Germline CDR1 DFQATT, CDR2 SNEGSKA (reference sequence). V lost 5 bases to trimming and J lost 2 bases, with 11 bases between them. This CDR3 contains 13 residues. The CDR3 coding sequence is TGCAGTGCTGGCTTGACCCCCACAGATACGCAGTATTTT. Translating it yields CSAGLTPTDTQYF.

This clonotype was observed at least ten times. This chain connects TRBV6-6 to TRBJ1-3; D gene uncertain. The V end was cut by 5 bases, the J end by 3 bases, with 17 bases between. The CDR3 is made up of 16 amino acids. Per germline, CDR1 MNHNY and CDR2 SVGAGI (reference sequence). CDR3 loop: CASSRQDTIGGNTIYF. CDR3 nucleotide sequence: TGTGCCAGCAGTCGGCAGGATACGATAGGTGGAAACACCATATATTTT.

The chain has TRBV5-1 and TRBJ2-7; D might be TRBD2 (6 bases). This CDR3 has 15 residues. Trimming took 0 bases from V and 0 from J, leaving 10 bases between them. CDR1 is SGHRS, CDR2 YFSETQ, per germline. The CDR3, as DNA: TGCGCCAGCAGCTTGGGGGAGGTTCACTCCTACGAGCAGTACTTC. This sequence encodes CASSLGEVHSYEQYF.

This clonotype has just a few counts. This chain joins TRBV6-5 and TRBJ2-2, with D unresolved. CDR1 and CDR2 (germline): MNHEY, SVGAGI. Trimming took off 5 bases at V and 5 bases at J, with 12 bases between the two ends. CDR3 length: 14 residues. The CDR3 nucleotides read TGTGCCAGCAGTGGAGCGAGTAGAACCGGGGAGCTGTTTTTT. Translating it yields CASSGASRTGELFF.

This clonotype was recorded once. This may come from a read error, since a much larger clone is one base off. This chain joins TRBV12-3 or TRBV12-4 and TRBJ2-1, with a weak D call TRBD2 (6 bases). The CDR3 runs to 12 residues. V dropped 5 bases and J dropped 4 bases, with 6 bases sitting between them. The CDR3 region is CASSREYNEQFF. The DNA of the CDR3 is TGTGCCAGCAGTCGGGAGTACAATGAGCAGTTCTTC.

The CDR3 is CASSSTNNHEQFF. CDR3 coding DNA: TGTGCCAGCAGTTCAACGAATAACCATGAGCAGTTCTTC. This chain connects TRBV12-3 or TRBV12-4 to TRBJ2-1; no clear D. V dropped 4 bases and J dropped 8 bases, with 12 bases sitting between them. This CDR3 has 13 residues.

The rearrangement uses TRBV4-3 and TRBJ1-2, with TRBD1 matching 7 bases. This CDR3 has 15 residues. V lost 0 bases and J lost 4; bases outside the gene matches: 5. Germline assignment: CDR1 LGHNA and CDR2 YSLEER. The CDR3 here is CASSQDRTGIYGYTF. DNA of the CDR3: TGCGCCAGCAGCCAAGACCGGACAGGAATCTATGGCTACACCTTC.

CDR3 DNA sequence: TGTGCCAGCAGCAAAGCTCCCAAGGTTCCCTACGAGCAGTACTTC. The encoded protein is CASSKAPKVPYEQYF. The chain uses TRBV21-1 and TRBJ2-7. TRBV21-1 is an annotated pseudogene. The CDR3 consists of 15 residues.

The chain joins TRBV7-2 to TRBJ1-2, with 7 bases identical to TRBD1. V was clipped by 5 bases and J by 4 bases; unmatched bases: 4. Looked up from germline, CDR1 is SGHTA and CDR2 is FQGNSA. This CDR3 has 13 residues. CDR3 region: CASSLQGLYGYTF. DNA for the CDR3: TGTGCCAGCAGCCTACAGGGGCTCTATGGCTACACCTTC.

Only a few counts were recorded for this clonotype. The V and J genes are TRBV20-1 and TRBJ2-7, with TRBD2 identical over 8 bases. Per the germline V gene, CDR1 is DFQATT and CDR2 is SNEGSKA (reference sequence). The CDR3 totals 15 residues. After removal of 3 bases from V and 5 bases from J, the junction contained 12 bases not matched to a gene. The CDR3 DNA reads as TGCAGTGCTAGTCGAGGCGGGGGGCCTCCTAACGAGCAGTACTTC. This translates into CSASRGGGPPNEQYF.